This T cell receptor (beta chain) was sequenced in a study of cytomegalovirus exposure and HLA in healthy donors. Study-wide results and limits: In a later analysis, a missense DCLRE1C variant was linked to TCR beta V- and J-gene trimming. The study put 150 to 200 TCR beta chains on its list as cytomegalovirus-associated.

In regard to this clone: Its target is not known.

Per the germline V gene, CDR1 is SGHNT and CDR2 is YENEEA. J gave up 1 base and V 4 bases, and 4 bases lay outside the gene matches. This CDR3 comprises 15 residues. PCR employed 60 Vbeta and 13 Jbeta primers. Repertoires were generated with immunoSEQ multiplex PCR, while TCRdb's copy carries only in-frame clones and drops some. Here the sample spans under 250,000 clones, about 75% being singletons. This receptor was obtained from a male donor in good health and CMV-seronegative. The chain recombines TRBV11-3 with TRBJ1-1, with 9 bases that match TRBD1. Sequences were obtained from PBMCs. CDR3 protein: CASSSTGGANTEAFF. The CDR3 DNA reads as TGTGCCAGCAGCTCGACAGGGGGAGCGAACACTGAAGCTTTCTTT. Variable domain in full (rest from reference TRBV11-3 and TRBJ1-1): EAGVVQSPRYKIIEKKQPVAFWCNPISGHNTLYWYLQNLGQGPELLIRYENEEAVDDSQLPKDRFSAERLKGVDSTLKIQPAELGDSAVYLCASSSTGGANTEAFFGQGTRLTVV.